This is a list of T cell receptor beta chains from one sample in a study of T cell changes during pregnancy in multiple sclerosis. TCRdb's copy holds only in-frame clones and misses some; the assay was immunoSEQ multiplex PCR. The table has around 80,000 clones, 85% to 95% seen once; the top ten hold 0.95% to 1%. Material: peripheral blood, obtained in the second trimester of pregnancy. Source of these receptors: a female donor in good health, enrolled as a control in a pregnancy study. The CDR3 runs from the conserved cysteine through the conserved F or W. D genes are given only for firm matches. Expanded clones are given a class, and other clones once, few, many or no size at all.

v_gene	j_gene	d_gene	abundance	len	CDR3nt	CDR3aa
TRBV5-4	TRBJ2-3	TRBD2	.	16	TGTGCCAGCAGCAGAAAACTAGCGGGGAACACAGATACGCAGTATTTT	CASSRKLAGNTDTQYF
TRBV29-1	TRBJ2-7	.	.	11	TGCAGCGTTCGGGAATCCTACGAGCAGTACTTC	CSVRESYEQYF
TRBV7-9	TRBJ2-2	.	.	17	TGTGCCAGCAGCGCGGCTTTGGGGCTGCGGATCACCGGGGAGCTGTTTTTT	CASSAALGLRITGELFF
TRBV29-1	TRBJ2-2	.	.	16	TGCAGCGGGATCCTCCGCAGGTATGAGATAACCGGGGAGCTGTTTTTT	CSGILRRYEITGELFF
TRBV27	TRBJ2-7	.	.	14	TGTGCCAGCAGTCCCTCCATGAGCTCCTACGAGCAGTACTTC	CASSPSMSSYEQYF
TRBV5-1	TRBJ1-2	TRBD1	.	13	TGCGCCAGCAGCCACGGACAGGGAGGGGGCTACACCTTC	CASSHGQGGGYTF
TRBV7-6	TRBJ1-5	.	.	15	TGTGCCAGCAGCTTAGGGGGCGGGGACAATCAGCCCCAGCATTTT	CASSLGGGDNQPQHF
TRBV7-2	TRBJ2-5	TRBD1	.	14	TGTGCCAGCAGCTTTACAGGGGGCGAAGAGACCCAGTACTTC	CASSFTGGEETQYF
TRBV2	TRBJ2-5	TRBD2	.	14	TGTGCCAGCAGTGGGACTAGCAACCAAGAGACCCAGTACTTC	CASSGTSNQETQYF
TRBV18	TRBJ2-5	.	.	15	TGTGCCAGCTCACCCAACTCGTCAGGGGAAGAGACCCAGTACTTC	CASSPNSSGEETQYF
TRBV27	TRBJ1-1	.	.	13	TGTGCCAGCAATCATGGGGGGGACACTGAAGCTTTCTTT	CASNHGGDTEAFF
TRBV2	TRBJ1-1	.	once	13	TGTGCCAGCAGTGGGGGGCCGACCAAAGAAGCTTTCTTT	CASSGGPTKEAFF
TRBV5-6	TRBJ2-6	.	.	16	TGTGCCAGCAGCTTGGTTCGGGGCTCTGGGGCCAACGTCCTGACTTTC	CASSLVRGSGANVLTF
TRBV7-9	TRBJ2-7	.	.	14	TGTGCCAGCAGCGCGTACAGGGATCAAGGCGAGCAGTACTTC	CASSAYRDQGEQYF
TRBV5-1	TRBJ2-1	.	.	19	TGCGCCAGCAGCTTCCGGGACGGGAGAACCTTAGCCTACTACAATGAGCAGTTCTTC	CASSFRDGRTLAYYNEQFF
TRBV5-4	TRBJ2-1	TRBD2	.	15	TGTGCCAGCAGCTCAGGGACTAGCGGGAGCAATGAGCAGTTCTTC	CASSSGTSGSNEQFF
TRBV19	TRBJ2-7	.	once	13	TGTGCCAGTAGTATCGGGGTAGCCTACGAGCAGTACTTC	CASSIGVAYEQYF
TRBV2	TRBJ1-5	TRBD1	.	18	TGTGCCAGCAGGGGAGGGACAGGGGGCCGTGGGAGCAATCAGCCCCAGCATTTT	CASRGGTGGRGSNQPQHF
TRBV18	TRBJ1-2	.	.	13	TGTGCCAGCTCACCCGGCGGACTGCTTGGCTACACCTTC	CASSPGGLLGYTF
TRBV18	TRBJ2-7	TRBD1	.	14	TGTGCCAGCTCAGGGGGACAGGCGGGCTACGAGCAGTACTTC	CASSGGQAGYEQYF
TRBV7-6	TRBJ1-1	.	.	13	TGTGCCAGCAGCTTATCCGGCGGGGCTGAAGCTTTCTTT	CASSLSGGAEAFF
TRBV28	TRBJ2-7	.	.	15	TGTGCCAGCAGAAGGTGGAGGGGTGTTACAGGCGAGCAGTACTTC	CASRRWRGVTGEQYF
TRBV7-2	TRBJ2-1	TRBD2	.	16	TGTGCCAGCAGCTTAGAATCAGCGGGAGGCTACAATGAGCAGTTCTTC	CASSLESAGGYNEQFF
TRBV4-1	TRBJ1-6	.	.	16	TGCGCCAGCAGCCAGCTGCGAGGAGGGCTGAATTCACCCCTCCACTTT	CASSQLRGGLNSPLHF
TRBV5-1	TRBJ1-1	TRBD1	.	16	TGCGCCAGCAGCTTGGCCAGGGGGGAGATGAACACTGAAGCTTTCTTT	CASSLARGEMNTEAFF
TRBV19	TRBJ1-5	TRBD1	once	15	TGTGCCAGTAGTATAGGGGGACAGGGCGGCCAGCCCCAGCATTTT	CASSIGGQGGQPQHF
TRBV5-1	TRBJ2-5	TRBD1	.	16	TGCGCCAGCAGCCCGCTGGCGGGCACAGGGGGGGAGACCCAGTACTTC	CASSPLAGTGGETQYF
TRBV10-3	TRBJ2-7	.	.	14	TGTGCCATCAGTGGTAACACAGGTGACTACGAGCAGTACTTC	CAISGNTGDYEQYF